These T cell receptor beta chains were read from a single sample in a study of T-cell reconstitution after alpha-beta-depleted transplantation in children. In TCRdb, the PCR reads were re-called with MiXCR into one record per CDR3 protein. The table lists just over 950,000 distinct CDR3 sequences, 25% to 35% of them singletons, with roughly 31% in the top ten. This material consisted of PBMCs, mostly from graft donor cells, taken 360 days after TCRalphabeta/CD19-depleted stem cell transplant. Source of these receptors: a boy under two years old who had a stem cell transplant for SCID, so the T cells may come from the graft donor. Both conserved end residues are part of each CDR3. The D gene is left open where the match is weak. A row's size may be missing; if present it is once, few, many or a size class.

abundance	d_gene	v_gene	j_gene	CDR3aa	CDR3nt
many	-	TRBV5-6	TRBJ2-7	CASQGPIYEQYF	TGTGCCAGCCAGGGACCAATCTACGAGCAGTACTTC
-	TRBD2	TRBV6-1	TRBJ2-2	CASSPPFGGLDTGELFF	TGTGCCAGCAGTCCGCCCTTTGGGGGACTAGACACCGGGGAGCTGTTTTTT
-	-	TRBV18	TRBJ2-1	CASSPRELAYNEQFF	TGTGCCAGCTCACCCCGGGAGTTGGCCTACAATGAGCAGTTCTTC
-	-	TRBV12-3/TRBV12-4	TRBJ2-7	CASSFTEEQYF	TGTGCCAGCAGTTTTACCGAAGAGCAGTACTTC
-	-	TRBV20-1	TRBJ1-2	CSAGKWGRANYGYTF	TGCAGTGCCGGGAAGTGGGGGCGGGCGAACTATGGCTACACCTTC
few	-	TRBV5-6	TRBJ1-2	CASSSRWNYGYTF	TGTGCCAGCAGCTCAAGGTGGAACTATGGCTACACCTTC
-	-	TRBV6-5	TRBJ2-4	CASSSPRTQKVLAKNIQYF	TGTGCCAGCAGTTCCCCTCGGACGCAAAAGGTCTTAGCCAAAAACATTCAGTACTTC
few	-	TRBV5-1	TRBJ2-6	CASSLETSSGANVLTF	TGCGCCAGCAGCTTGGAAACTTCCTCTGGGGCCAACGTCCTGACTTTC
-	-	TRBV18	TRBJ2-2	CASSPAKSGELFF	TGTGCCAGCTCACCAGCGAAAAGCGGGGAGCTGTTTTTT
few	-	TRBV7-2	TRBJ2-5	CASGKLVGTQYF	TGTGCCAGCGGAAAGTTAGTGGGGACCCAGTACTTC
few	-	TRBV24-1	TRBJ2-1	CATSDLQGDGRLRDEQFF	TGTGCCACCAGTGATTTGCAAGGGGACGGTCGGCTCCGGGATGAGCAGTTCTTC
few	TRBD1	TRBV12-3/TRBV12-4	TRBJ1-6	CASSLGGQNSPLHF	TGTGCCAGCAGTTTAGGGGGACAGAATTCACCCCTCCACTTT
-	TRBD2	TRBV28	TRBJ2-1	CASLYVGGVAGAEQFF	TGTGCCAGCCTTTACGTTGGGGGGGTAGCGGGGGCTGAGCAGTTCTTC
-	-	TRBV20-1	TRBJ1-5	CSARRQLSNQPQHF	TGCAGTGCTAGACGTCAGCTGAGCAATCAGCCCCAGCATTTT
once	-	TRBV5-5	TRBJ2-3	CASSLERSHTQYF	TGTGCCAGCAGCTTGGAGAGGAGTCATACGCAGTATTTT
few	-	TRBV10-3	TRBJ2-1	CAISESPMIRAYYNEQFF	TGTGCCATCAGTGAGTCGCCCATGATCCGGGCGTACTACAATGAGCAGTTCTTC
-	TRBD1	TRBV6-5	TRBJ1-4	CASSYSKDREATNEKLFF	TGTGCCAGCAGTTACTCGAAGGACAGGGAGGCAACTAATGAAAAACTGTTTTTT
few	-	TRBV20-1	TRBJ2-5	CSASRGQVRRETQYF	TGCAGTGCTAGCCGAGGGCAGGTCCGCCGAGAGACCCAGTACTTC
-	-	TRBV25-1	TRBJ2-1	CASSGSTSEQFF	TGTGCCAGCAGCGGGTCGACGAGTGAGCAGTTCTTC
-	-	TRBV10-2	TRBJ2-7	CATRGGGVYREQYF	TGCGCCACCCGAGGGGGGGGCGTCTATAGAGAGCAGTACTTC
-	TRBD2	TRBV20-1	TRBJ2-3	CSASLGKGRVITDTQYF	TGCAGTGCTAGTCTCGGCAAAGGGAGGGTGATCACAGATACGCAGTATTTT
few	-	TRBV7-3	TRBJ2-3	CASSSTSELGPDTQYF	TGTGCCAGCAGCTCGACGTCGGAGCTGGGTCCAGATACGCAGTATTTT
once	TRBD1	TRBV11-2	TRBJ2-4	CASSSLRGRFRENIQYF	TGTGCCAGCAGCTCGCTAAGGGGGCGCTTTCGAGAAAACATTCAGTACTTC
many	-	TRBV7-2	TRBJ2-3	CASSLGQADTQYF	TGTGCCAGCAGCTTAGGCCAGGCCGATACGCAGTATTTT
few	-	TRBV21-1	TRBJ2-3	CASSTRLAASTDTQYF	TGTGCCAGCAGCACGCGACTAGCGGCTAGCACAGATACGCAGTATTTT
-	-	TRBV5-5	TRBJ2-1	CASRHPFGEQFF	TGTGCCAGCAGGCACCCTTTTGGGGAGCAGTTCTTC